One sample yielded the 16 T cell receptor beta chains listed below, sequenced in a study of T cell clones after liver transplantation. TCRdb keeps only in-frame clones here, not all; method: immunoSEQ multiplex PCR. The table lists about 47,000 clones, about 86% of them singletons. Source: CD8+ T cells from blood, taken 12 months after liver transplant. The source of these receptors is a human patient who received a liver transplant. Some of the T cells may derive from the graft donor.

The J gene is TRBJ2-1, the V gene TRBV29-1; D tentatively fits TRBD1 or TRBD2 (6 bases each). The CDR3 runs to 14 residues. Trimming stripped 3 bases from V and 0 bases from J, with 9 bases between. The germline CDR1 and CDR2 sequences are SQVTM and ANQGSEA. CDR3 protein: CSVEGGSSYNEQFF. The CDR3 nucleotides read TGCAGCGTTGAGGGGGGCAGCTCCTACAATGAGCAGTTCTTC.

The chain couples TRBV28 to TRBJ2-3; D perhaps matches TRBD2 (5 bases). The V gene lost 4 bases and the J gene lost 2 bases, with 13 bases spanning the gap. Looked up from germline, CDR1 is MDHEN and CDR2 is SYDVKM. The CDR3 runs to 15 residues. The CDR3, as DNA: TGTGCCAGCAGTTCCTCGCTAGCTACCACAGATACGCAGTATTTT. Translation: CASSSSLATTDTQYF.

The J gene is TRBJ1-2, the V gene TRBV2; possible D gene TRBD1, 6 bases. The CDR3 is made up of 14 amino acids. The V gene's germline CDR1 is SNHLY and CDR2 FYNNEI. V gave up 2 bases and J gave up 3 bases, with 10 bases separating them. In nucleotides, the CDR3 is TGTGCCAGCAGTGAACGGGCAGGGGACTATGGCTACACCTTC. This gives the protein CASSERAGDYGYTF.

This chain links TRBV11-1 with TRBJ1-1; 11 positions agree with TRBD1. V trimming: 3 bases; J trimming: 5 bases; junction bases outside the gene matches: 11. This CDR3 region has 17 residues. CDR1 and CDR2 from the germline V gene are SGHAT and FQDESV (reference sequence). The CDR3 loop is CASSLRTGGAAGTEAFF. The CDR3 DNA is TGTGCCAGCAGCTTGAGGACAGGGGGCGCGGCTGGGACTGAAGCTTTCTTT.

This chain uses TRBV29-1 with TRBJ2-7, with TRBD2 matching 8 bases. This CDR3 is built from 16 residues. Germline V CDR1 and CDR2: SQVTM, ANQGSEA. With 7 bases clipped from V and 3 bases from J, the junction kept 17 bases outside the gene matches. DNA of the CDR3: TGCAGCGCCGCTCCTTCGCAGCGGGAGATGGGCTACGAGCAGTACTTC. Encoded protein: CSAAPSQREMGYEQYF.

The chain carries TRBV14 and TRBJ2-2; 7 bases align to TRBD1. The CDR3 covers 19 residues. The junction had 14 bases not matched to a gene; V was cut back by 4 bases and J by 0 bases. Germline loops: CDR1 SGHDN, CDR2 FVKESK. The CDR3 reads CASSRSLGQRNANTGELFF. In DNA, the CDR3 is TGTGCCAGCAGCCGGAGTCTGGGACAGAGGAACGCGAACACCGGGGAGCTGTTTTTT.

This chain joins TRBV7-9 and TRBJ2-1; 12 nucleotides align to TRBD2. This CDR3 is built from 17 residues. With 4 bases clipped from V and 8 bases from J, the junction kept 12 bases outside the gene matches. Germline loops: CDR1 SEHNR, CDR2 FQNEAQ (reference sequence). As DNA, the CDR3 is TGTGCCAGCAGCTCCCCGGAGGCTAGCGGGAGGGGGTATGAGCAGTTCTTC. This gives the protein CASSSPEASGRGYEQFF.

The DNA of the CDR3 is TGTGCCAGCAGCCTCACTTCCTCCTACAATGAGCAGTTCTTC. It translates to CASSLTSSYNEQFF. The chain links TRBV6-5 to TRBJ2-1; D gene unclear. Germline-derived CDR1 and CDR2 are MNHEY and SVGAGI. V was pared by 6 bases and J by 0 bases, with 9 bases between. The CDR3 extends over 14 amino acids.

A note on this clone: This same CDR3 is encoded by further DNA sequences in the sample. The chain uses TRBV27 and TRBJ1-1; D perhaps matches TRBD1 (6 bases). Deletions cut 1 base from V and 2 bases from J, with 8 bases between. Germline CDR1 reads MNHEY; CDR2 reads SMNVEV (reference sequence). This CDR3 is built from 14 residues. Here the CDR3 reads CASSLLGGNTEAFF. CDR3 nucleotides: TGTGCCAGCAGTTTATTAGGGGGAAACACTGAAGCTTTCTTT.

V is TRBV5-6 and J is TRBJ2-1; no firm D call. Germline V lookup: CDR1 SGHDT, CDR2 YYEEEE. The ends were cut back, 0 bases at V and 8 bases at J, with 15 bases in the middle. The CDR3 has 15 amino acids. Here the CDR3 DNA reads TGTGCCAGCAGCTTGGCTGGTGTTTTTAGAGATGAGCAGTTCTTC. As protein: CASSLAGVFRDEQFF.

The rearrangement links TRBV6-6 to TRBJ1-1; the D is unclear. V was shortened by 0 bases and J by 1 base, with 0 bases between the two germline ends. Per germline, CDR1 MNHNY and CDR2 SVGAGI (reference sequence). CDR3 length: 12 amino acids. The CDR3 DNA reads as TGTGCCAGCAGTTACTCGAACACTGAAGCTTTCTTT. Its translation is CASSYSNTEAFF.

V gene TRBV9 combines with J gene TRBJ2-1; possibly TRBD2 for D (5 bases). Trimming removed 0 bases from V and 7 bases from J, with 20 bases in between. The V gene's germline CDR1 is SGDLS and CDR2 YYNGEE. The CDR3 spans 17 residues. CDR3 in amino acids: CASSVDLSSGFGNEQFF. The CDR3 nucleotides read TGTGCCAGCAGCGTAGATCTATCGAGCGGCTTTGGGAATGAGCAGTTCTTC.

The CDR3 reads CASSGATTGQNEKLFF. CDR3 nucleotides: TGTGCCAGCAGTGGGGCCACCACCGGGCAAAATGAAAAACTGTTTTTT. The chain combines TRBV6-4 with TRBJ1-4, with unresolved D. Germline V gives CDR1 MRHNA, CDR2 SNTAGT. V lost 4 bases and J 5 bases, leaving 17 bases between the germline ends. This CDR3 comprises 16 residues.

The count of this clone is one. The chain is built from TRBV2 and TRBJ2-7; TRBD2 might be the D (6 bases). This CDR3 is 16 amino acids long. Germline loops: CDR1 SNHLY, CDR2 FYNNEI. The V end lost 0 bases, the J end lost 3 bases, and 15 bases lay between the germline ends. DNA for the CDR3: TGTGCCAGCAGTGAAGCAGGTCGGAGGGCGATCTACGAGCAGTACTTC. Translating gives CASSEAGRRAIYEQYF.

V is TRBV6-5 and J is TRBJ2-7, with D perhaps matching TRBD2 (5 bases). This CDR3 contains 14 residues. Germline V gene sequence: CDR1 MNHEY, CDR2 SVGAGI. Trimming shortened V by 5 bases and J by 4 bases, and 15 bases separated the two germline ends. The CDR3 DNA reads TGTGCCAGCAGTCGGGGTTCTATTGGTTACGAGCAGTACTTC. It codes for CASSRGSIGYEQYF.

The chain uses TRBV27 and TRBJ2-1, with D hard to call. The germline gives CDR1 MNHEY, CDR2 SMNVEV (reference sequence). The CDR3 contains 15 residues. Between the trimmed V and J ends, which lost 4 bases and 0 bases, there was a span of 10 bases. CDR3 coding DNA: TGTGCCAGCAGTTCCCAAGGTGGCTCCTACAATGAGCAGTTCTTC. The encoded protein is CASSSQGGSYNEQFF.